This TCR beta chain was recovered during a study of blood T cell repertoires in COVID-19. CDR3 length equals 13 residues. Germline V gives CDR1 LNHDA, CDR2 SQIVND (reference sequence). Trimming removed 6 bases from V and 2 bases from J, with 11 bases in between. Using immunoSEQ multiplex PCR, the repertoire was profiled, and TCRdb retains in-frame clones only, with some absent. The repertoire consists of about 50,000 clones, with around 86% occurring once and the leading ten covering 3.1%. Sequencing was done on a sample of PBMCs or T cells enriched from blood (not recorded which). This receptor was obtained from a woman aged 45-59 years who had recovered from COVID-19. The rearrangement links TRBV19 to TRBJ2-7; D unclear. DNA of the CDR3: TGTGCCAGTAGCCCTAGTGCCACCTACGAGCAGTACTTC. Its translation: CASSPSATYEQYF.